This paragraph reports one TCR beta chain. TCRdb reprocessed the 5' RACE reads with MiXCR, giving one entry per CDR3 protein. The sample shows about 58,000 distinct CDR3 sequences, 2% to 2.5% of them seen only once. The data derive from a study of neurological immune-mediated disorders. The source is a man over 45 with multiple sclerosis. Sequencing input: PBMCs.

In DNA, the CDR3 is TGTGCCAGCAGCCGGACCCCCGTGGGGTTTTCCTACAATGAGCAGTTCTTC. It specifies CASSRTPVGFSYNEQFF. The chain is built from TRBV7-2 and TRBJ2-1; the D is unclear. Germline V gene lookup returns CDR1 SGHTA and CDR2 FQGNSA. This CDR3 contains 17 residues. With 5 bases removed from V and 1 base from J, the gap between germline ends came to 18 bases.